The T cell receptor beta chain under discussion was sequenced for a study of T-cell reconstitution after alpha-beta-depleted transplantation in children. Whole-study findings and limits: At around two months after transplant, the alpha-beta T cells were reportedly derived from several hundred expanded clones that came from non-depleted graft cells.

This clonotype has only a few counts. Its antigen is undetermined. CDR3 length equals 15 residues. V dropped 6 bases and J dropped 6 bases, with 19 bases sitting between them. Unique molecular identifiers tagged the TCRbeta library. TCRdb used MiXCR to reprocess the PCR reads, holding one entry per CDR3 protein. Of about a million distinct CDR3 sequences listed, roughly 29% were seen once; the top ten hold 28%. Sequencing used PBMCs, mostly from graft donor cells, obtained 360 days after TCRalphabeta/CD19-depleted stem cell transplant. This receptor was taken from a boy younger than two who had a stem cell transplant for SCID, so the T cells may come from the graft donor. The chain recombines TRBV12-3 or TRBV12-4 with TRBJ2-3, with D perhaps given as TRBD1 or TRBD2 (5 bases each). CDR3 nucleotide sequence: TGTGCCAGCAGCTCCGGGACCGCCCCAGGGGATACGCAGTATTTT. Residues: CASSSGTAPGDTQYF.